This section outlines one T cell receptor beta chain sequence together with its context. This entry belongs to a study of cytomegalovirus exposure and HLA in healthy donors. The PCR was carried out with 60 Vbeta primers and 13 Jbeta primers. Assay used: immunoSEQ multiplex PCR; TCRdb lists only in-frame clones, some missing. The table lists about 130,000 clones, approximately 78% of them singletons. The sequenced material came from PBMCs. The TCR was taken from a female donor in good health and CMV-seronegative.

This CDR3 reads CASSPRDFDPQTQYF. The CDR3 DNA follows: TGCGCCAGCAGCCCCAGGGACTTCGATCCCCAGACCCAGTACTTC. The V and J genes are TRBV5-1 and TRBJ2-5; TRBD2 is a possible D gene (6 bases). Trimming cost V 4 bases and J 6 bases, with 19 bases left between them. Germline CDR1 SGHRS, CDR2 YFSETQ. This CDR3 region has 15 residues.